The clone carrying this TCR beta chain was picked up many times. Its target is unknown. V shed 6 bases, J shed 6 bases, and the junction held 8 bases outside the gene matches. This CDR3 is 13 amino acids long. Germline assignment: CDR1 DFQATT and CDR2 SNEGSKA (reference sequence). Researchers prepared the TCRbeta library using unique molecular identifiers, the study reports. TCRdb independently ran MiXCR on the PCR reads; one entry per CDR3 protein. Counted here are nearly 200,000 distinct CDR3 sequences, 5.5% to 7% occurring once; the ten biggest clones make up about 4.4%. The data originate from a study of T-cell reconstitution after alpha-beta-depleted transplantation in children. Regarding the study as a whole: At the one-year point after transplant, T-cell counts and TCRbeta diversity were found to come mostly from T cells that had been newly produced. Several hundred rapidly expanded clones from non-depleted graft cells reportedly supplied alpha-beta T cells about two months post-transplant. Surviving recipient T cells and thymic progenitors produced the high day-60 TCRbeta diversity seen in some patients.

The chain is built from TRBV20-1 and TRBJ2-1, with 7 bases that match TRBD2. The starting material was PBMCs, obtained before TCRalphabeta/CD19-depleted stem cell transplant. This clonotype was sampled from a girl in the first two years of life with combined immunodeficiency, due to receive a stem cell transplant. CDR3 sequence: CSAVSGKGNEQFF. Here the CDR3 DNA reads TGCAGTGCGGTCAGCGGGAAAGGCAATGAGCAGTTCTTC.